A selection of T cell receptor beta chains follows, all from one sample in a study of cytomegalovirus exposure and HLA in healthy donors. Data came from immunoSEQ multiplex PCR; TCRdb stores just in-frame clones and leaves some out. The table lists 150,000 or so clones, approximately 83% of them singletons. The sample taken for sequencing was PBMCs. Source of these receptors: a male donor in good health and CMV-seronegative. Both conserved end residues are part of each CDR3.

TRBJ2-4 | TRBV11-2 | CASSLYGGALAKNIQYF
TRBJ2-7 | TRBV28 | CASSSQGPEQYF
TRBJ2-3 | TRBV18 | CASSPSRAGEPADTQYF
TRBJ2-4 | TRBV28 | CASSPQGKGGPAKNIQYF
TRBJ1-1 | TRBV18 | CASSPTPDSNTEAFF
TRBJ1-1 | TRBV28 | CASSPFAGGVYTEAFF
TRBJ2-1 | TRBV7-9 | CASSSWTGVEQFF
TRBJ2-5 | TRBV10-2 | CASSPFGGAGETQYF
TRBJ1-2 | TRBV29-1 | CSVADTRLGYTF
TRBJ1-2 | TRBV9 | CASSRQGVNYGYTF
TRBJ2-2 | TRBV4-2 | CASSQELRGVNTGELFF
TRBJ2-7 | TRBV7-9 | CASSLTRVSQDEQYF
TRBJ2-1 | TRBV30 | CAWSAVWEQFF
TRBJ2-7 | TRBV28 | CASSLSWGGSYEQYF
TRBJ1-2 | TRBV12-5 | CASAPGNGIVGYTF
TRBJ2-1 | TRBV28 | CASSLTTGTSDYNEQFF
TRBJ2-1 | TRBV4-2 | CASSPGQGLAGGKEQFF
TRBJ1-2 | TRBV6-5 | CASKGVLDYGYTF
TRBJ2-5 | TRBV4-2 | CASSQTTSGGARETQYF
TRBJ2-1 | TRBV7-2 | CASSLGLYNEQFF
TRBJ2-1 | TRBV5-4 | CASSLGGLAGGPSEQFF
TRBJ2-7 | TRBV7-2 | CASSPLVTEQYF
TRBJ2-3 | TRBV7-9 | CASSLLAATDTQYF
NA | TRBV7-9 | CASSLAVVLAGGHQDEQYF
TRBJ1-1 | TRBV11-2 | CASSLAGTGVWTEAFF
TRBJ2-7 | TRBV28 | CASSPSDRGRCEQYF
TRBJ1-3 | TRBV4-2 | CASSEDRALPGNTIYF
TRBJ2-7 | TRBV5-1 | CASSGAKSGTGGPYEQYF
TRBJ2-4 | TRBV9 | CASSVGCDWGDKNIQYF
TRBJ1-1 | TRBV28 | CASGSGQANF
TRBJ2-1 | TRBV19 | CASNGLAGYNEQFF
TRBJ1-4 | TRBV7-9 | CASSLAGGVEKLFF
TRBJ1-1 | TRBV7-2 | CASSLAGQNTEAFF
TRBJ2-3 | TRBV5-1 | CASSRRDRESDTQYF
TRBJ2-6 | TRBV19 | CASSIDLGLAAQSKTSGANVLTF
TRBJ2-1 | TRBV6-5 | CASSLFSSYNEQFF
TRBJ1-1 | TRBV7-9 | CASRVGENTEAFF
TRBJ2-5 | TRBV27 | CASGGTWGTQYF
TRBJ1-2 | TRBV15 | CATSRQDNYGYTF
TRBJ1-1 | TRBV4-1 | CASSQEAGTMNTEALF
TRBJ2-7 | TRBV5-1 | CASNSVYRGHYEQYF